The entry below gives a single TCR beta chain sequence along with its context. The antigen remains undetermined. The read comes to an end 3 residues before the CDR3 does, leaving the germline J gene to fill in the end. Genomic DNA, averaging approximately 1,200 ng per sample, yielded TCR beta CDR3 via immunoSEQ. The assay was immunoSEQ multiplex PCR, and TCRdb's table has in-frame clones only and misses some. Its table lists over 25,000 clones. The source of the sample is a study of T cells in women clearing cervical HPV infection. Findings of the study overall: Timing of associations relative to infection is unclear; T-cell subsets were not isolated.

Trimming pared 2 bases from V and 7 bases from J, leaving 17 bases between. This CDR3 spans 14 amino acids. CDR1 and CDR2 from the germline V gene are GTSNPN and SVGIG (reference sequence). The chain joins TRBV30 to TRBJ1-1; tentatively, D is TRBD1 (6 bases). This TCR came from a woman between 18 and 75 years old with a cervical HPV16 infection that either progressed to CIN3+ or cleared (not recorded which). Sequenced input: blood buffy coat. The covered CDR3 bases are TGTGCCTGGAGTCACCAGGGGACCCATATTGAA. Its translation: CAWSHQGTHIE. The full CDR3 is CAWSHQGTHIEAFF.